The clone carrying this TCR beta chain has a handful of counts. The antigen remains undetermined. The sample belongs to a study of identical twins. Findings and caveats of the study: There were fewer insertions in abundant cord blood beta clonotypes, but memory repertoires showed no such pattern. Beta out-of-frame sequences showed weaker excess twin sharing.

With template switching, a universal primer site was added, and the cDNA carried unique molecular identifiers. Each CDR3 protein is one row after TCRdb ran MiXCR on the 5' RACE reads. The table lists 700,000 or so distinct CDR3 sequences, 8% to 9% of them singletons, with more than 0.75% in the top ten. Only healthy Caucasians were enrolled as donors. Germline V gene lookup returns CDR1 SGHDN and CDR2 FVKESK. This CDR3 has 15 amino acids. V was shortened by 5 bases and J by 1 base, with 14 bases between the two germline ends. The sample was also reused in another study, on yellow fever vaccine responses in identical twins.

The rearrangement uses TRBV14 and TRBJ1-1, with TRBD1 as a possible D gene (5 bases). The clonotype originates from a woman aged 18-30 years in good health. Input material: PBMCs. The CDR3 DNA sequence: TGTGCCAGCAGCTACGCCGGGACCAAGAACACTGAAGCTTTCTTT. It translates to CASSYAGTKNTEAFF. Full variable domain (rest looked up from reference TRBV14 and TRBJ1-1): EAGVTQFPSHSVIEKGQTVTLRCDPISGHDNLYWYRRVMGKEIKFLLHFVKESKQDESGMPNNRFLAERTGGTYSTLKVQPAELEDSGVYFCASSYAGTKNTEAFFGQGTRLTVV.